This T cell receptor beta chain was recovered during a study of cytomegalovirus exposure and HLA in healthy donors. This clone has only one observation. What it binds is unknown. Germline values: CDR1 GTSNPN, CDR2 SVGIG (reference sequence). The CDR3 length is 15 residues. Germline trimming cut 4 bases from V and 1 base from J; bases unmatched to any gene: 10. Primers included in the PCR were 60 Vbeta and 13 Jbeta primers. The method was immunoSEQ multiplex PCR; TCRdb's version includes in-frame clones alone and lacks a portion of them. The repertoire includes over 75,000 clones, around 82% of them detected once, and approximately 3% sits in the top ten. Study-level points and caveats: TCR beta V segments were, for the most part, productive about 87% or about 30% of the time in an earlier analysis. Some V segments, including TRBV6-2 and TRBV6-3, were excluded as indistinguishable.

The clonotype was recovered from a man aged 25-45 years in good health and CMV-seropositive. Sequences were obtained from PBMCs. The V gene is TRBV30, the J gene TRBJ2-7, with TRBD2 identical over 7 bases. In DNA form, the CDR3 reads TGTGCCTGGACCCTCGGGGGGAGCCATTCCTACGAGCAGTACTTC. Its translation: CAWTLGGSHSYEQYF. The complete variable domain, with remaining parts taken from reference TRBV30 and TRBJ2-7, reads SQTIHQWPATLVQPVGSPLSLECTVEGTSNPNLYWYRQAAGRGLQLLFYSVGIGQISSEVPQNLSASRPQDRQFILSSKKLLLSDSGFYLCAWTLGGSHSYEQYFGPGTRLTVT.